Listed below are T cell receptor beta chains from one sample, sequenced in a study of PD-1 blockade in mismatch repair-deficient tumors. The table came from immunoSEQ multiplex PCR; TCRdb's copy has only in-frame clones and leaves some out. The sample carries around 100,000 clones, around three quarters recorded once. The specimen comprised peripheral blood, sampled 60 weeks after starting pembrolizumab. Receptors originate from an adult with mismatch repair-deficient cancer. Both conserved end residues are part of each CDR3. The order of the fields is D gene, clone size, J gene, V gene, CDR3 protein, CDR3 DNA. A D gene is named only where the DNA matches it firmly. Not every row has a clone size; where given, it reads once, few, many or a size class.

D: .; size: .; J: TRBJ2-6; V: TRBV5-6; CDR3: CASSLVRPGANVLTF; DNA: TGTGCCAGCAGCTTGGTGCGGCCTGGGGCCAACGTCCTGACTTTC
D: .; size: .; J: TRBJ2-5; V: TRBV19; CDR3: CASSIRAAQETQYF; DNA: TGTGCCAGTAGTATTAGGGCAGCTCAAGAGACCCAGTACTTC
D: .; size: .; J: TRBJ2-4; V: TRBV29-1; CDR3: CSGGAKNIQYF; DNA: TGCAGCGGGGGAGCCAAAAACATTCAGTACTTC
D: TRBD2; size: .; J: TRBJ2-1; V: TRBV18; CDR3: CASSPMTSGSYNEQFF; DNA: TGTGCCAGCTCACCAATGACTAGCGGCTCCTACAATGAGCAGTTCTTC
D: .; size: .; J: TRBJ2-1; V: TRBV5-1; CDR3: CASSLGTSPNEQFF; DNA: TGCGCCAGCAGCTTGGGTACTAGCCCCAATGAGCAGTTCTTC
D: .; size: .; J: TRBJ1-1; V: TRBV5-4; CDR3: CASSILKNTEAFF; DNA: TGTGCCAGCAGCATCCTAAAAAACACTGAAGCTTTCTTT
D: .; size: .; J: TRBJ2-7; V: TRBV7-6; CDR3: CASSQDYYEQYF; DNA: TGTGCCAGCAGCCAGGATTACTACGAGCAGTACTTC
D: .; size: .; J: TRBJ1-1; V: TRBV30; CDR3: CAWSPLLVSGVSEAFF; DNA: TGTGCCTGGAGTCCTCTTTTGGTATCGGGAGTCTCTGAAGCTTTCTTT
D: .; size: few; J: TRBJ1-5; V: TRBV13; CDR3: CASSQGEGNQPQHF; DNA: TGTGCCAGCAGCCAGGGAGAGGGCAATCAGCCCCAGCATTTT
D: .; size: .; J: TRBJ1-4; V: TRBV19; CDR3: CASGYKGEKLFF; DNA: TGTGCCAGTGGGTACAAAGGTGAAAAACTGTTTTTT
D: .; size: .; J: TRBJ2-2; V: TRBV30; CDR3: CAWSVSGSTGELFF; DNA: TGTGCCTGGAGTGTGTCGGGGAGCACCGGGGAGCTGTTTTTT